The present T cell receptor (beta chain) was sequenced within a study of shared T cell receptors in the human thymus. Sequencing was performed with immunoSEQ multiplex PCR; in TCRdb, only in-frame clones are kept and a portion is missing. This sample yields about 660,000 clones, of which over 75% are seen a single time; 0.01% belongs to the top ten. Trimming cost V 5 bases and J 2 bases, with 12 bases left between them. Germline loops: CDR1 MNHEY, CDR2 SMNVEV (reference sequence). This CDR3 spans 14 amino acids. The sample was also linked to a second study, of human thymus T cells. That study reports: Among the donors, all were healthy Finnish infants having corrective surgery for congenital heart defects. Corrective heart surgery yielded resections, and these provided the thymus tissue. Thymic and blood repertoires appeared to carry a bias in their V and J gene usage. Unrelated individuals had highly overlapping thymic repertoires, as reported in related research.

The chain recombines TRBV27 with TRBJ2-5, with D perhaps TRBD2 (6 bases). The origin of this receptor is a boy younger than two with a congenital heart defect. Sequencing was done on a sample of thymocytes. The DNA of the CDR3 is TGTGCCAGCAGTGAACGGGACTGTCAAGAGACCCAGTACTTC. Amino acid sequence: CASSERDCQETQYF.